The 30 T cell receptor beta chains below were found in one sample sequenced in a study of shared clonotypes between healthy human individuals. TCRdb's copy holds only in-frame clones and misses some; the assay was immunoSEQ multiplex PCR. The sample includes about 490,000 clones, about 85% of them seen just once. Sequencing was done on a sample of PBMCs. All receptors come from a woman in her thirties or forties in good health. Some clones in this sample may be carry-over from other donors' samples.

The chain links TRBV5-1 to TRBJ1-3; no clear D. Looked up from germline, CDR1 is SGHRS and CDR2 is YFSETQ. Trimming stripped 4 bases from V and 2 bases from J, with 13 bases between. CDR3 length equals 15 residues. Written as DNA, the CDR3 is TGCGCCAGCAGCCCCGAACGGACCGCTGGAAACACCATATATTTT. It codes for CASSPERTAGNTIYF.

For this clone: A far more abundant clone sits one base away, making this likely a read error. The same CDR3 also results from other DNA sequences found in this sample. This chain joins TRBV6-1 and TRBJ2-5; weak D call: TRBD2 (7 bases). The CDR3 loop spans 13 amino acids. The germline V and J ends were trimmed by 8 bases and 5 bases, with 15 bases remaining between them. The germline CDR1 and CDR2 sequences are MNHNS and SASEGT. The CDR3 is CASLTGGAETQYF. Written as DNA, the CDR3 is TGTGCCAGCCTCACGGGGGGCGCGGAGACCCAGTACTTC.

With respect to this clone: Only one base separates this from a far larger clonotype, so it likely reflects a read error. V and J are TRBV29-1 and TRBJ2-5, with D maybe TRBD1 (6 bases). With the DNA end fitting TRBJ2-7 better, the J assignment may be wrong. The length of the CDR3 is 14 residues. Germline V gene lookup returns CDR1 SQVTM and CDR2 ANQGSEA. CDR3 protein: CSVTPGDRYLEQYF. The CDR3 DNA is TGCAGCGTTACTCCAGGGGATAGGTATCTCGAGCAGTACTTC.

The CDR3 nucleotides are TGTGCCAGCTCACCCCCGTTGGGGTCCCAGTTTCATAATGGCTACACCTTC. Its protein is CASSPPLGSQFHNGYTF. The chain recombines TRBV18 with TRBJ1-2; D not resolved. The V and J ends lost 3 bases and 6 bases respectively, with 23 bases between them. Germline assignment: CDR1 KGHSH and CDR2 LQKENI. The CDR3 contains 17 residues.

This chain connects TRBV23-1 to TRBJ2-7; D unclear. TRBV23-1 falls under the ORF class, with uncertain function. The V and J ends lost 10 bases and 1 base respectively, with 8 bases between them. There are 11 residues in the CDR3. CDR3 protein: CATSGSYEQYF. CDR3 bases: TGCGCCACCTCTGGTTCCTACGAGCAGTACTTC.

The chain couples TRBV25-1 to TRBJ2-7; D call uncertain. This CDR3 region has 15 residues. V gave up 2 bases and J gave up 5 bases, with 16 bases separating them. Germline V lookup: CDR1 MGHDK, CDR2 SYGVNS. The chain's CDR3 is CASSEDRSGSHEQYF. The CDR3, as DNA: TGTGCCAGCAGTGAAGACCGCTCAGGAAGCCACGAGCAGTACTTC.

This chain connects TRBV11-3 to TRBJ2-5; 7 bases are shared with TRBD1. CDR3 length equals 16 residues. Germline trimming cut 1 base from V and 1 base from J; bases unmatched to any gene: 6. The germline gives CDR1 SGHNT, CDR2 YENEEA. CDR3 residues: CASSLGTGTVQETQYF. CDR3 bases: TGTGCCAGCAGCTTAGGAACCGGGACAGTCCAAGAGACCCAGTACTTC.

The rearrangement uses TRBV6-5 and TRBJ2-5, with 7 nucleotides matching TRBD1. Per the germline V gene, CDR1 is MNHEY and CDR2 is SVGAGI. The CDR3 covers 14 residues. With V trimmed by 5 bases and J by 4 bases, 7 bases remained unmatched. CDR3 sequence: CASSAGTAVETQYF. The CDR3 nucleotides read TGTGCCAGCAGTGCCGGGACAGCCGTAGAGACCCAGTACTTC.

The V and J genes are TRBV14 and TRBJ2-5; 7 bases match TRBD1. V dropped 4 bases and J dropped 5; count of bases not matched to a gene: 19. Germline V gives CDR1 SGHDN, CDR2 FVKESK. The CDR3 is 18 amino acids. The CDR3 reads CASSPGTVGWGRKETQYF. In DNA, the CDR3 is TGTGCCAGCAGCCCCGGGACAGTAGGTTGGGGACGAAAGGAGACCCAGTACTTC. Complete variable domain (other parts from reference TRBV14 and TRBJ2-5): EAGVTQFPSHSVIEKGQTVTLRCDPISGHDNLYWYRRVMGKEIKFLLHFVKESKQDESGMPNNRFLAERTGGTYSTLKVQPAELEDSGVYFCASSPGTVGWGRKETQYFGPGTRLLVL.

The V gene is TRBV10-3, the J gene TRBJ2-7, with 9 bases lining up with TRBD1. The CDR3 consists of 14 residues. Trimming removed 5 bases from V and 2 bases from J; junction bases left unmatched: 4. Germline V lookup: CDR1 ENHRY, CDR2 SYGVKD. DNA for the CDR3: TGTGCCATCAGTCCGGGACAGGGCACCTACGAGCAGTACTTC. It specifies CAISPGQGTYEQYF.

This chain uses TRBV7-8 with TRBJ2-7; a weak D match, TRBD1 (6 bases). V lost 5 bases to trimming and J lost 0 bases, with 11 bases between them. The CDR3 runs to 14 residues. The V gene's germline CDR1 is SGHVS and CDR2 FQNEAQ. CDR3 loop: CASSGQSGSYEQYF. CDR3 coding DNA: TGTGCCAGCAGCGGACAGTCCGGCTCCTACGAGCAGTACTTC.

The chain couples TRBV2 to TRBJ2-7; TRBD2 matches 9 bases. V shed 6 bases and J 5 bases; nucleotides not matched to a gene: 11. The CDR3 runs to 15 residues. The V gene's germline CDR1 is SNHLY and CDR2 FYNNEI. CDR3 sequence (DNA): TGTGCCAGCAGGCGGATGACTAGCGGAGCCGACGAGCAGTACTTC. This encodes CASRRMTSGADEQYF.

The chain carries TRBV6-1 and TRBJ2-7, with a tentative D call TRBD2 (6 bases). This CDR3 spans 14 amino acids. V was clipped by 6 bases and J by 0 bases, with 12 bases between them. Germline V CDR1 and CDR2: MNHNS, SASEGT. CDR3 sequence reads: CASRARDSSYEQYF. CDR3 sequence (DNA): TGTGCCAGCAGAGCGCGGGACTCCTCCTACGAGCAGTACTTC.

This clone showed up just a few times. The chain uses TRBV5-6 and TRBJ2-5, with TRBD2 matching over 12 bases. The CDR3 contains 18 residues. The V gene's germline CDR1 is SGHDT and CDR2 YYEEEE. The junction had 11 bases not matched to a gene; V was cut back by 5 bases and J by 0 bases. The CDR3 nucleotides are TGTGCCAGCAGAGCCACCGGACTAGCGGGAATGTACCAAGAGACCCAGTACTTC. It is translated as CASRATGLAGMYQETQYF.

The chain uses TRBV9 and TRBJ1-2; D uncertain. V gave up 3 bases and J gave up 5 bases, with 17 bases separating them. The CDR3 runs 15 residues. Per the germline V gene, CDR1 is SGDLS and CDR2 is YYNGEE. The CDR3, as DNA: TGTGCCAGCAGCGGACGGCCGGGTGGAAGGTATGGCTACACCTTC. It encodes CASSGRPGGRYGYTF.

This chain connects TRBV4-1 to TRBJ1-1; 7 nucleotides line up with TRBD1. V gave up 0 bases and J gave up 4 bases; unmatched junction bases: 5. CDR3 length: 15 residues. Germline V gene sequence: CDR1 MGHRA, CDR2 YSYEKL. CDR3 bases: TGCGCCAGCAGCCAAGATAAGTCAGGGGGCACTGAAGCTTTCTTT. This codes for CASSQDKSGGTEAFF.

DNA for the CDR3: TGTGCCAGCAGAGGACAGGAGTACAATCAGCCCCAGCATTTT. This gives the protein CASRGQEYNQPQHF. This chain connects TRBV7-8 to TRBJ1-5; 7 nucleotides line up with TRBD1. The germline CDR1 and CDR2 sequences are SGHVS and FQNEAQ. V shed 6 bases and J 3 bases; nucleotides not matched to a gene: 5. This CDR3 spans 14 amino acids.

CDR3 residues: CASSLEPLSNEQFF. In DNA form, the CDR3 reads TGCGCCAGCAGCTTGGAGCCACTAAGCAATGAGCAGTTCTTC. V and J are TRBV5-1 and TRBJ2-1, with D unresolved. V was pared by 0 bases and J by 6 bases, with 10 bases between. Looked up from germline, CDR1 is SGHRS and CDR2 is YFSETQ. The CDR3 is 14 residues long.

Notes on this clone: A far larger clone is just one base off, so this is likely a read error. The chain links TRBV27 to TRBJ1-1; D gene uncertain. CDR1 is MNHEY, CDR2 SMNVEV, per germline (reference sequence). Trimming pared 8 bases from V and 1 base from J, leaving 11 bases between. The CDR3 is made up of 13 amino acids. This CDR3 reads CASGERENTEAFF. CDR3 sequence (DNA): TGTGCCAGCGGCGAGAGGGAGAACACTGAAGCTTTCTTT.

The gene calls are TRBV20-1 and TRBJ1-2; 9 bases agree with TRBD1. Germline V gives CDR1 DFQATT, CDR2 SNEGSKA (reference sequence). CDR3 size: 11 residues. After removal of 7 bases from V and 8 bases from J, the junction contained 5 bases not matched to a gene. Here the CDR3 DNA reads TGCAGTGTAGGGACAGGGTACGGCTACACCTTC. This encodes CSVGTGYGYTF.

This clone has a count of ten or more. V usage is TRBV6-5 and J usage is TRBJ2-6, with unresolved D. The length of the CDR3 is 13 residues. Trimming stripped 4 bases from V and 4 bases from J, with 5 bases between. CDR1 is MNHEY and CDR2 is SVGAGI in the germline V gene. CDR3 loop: CASSLGGANVLTF. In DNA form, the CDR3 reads TGTGCCAGCAGTTTAGGCGGGGCCAACGTCCTGACTTTC.

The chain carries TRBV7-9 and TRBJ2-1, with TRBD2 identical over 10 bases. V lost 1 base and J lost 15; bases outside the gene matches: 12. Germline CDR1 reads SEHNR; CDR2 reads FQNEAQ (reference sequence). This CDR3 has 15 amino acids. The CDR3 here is CASSLGPVAGGPSFF. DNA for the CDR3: TGTGCCAGCAGCTTAGGTCCCGTAGCGGGAGGACCGTCGTTCTTC.

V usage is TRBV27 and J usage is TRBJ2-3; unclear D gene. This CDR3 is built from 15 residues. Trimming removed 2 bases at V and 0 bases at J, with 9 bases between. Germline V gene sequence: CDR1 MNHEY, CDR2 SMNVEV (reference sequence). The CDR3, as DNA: TGTGCCAGCAGTTTAGGATGGCGGAGCACAGATACGCAGTATTTT. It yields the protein CASSLGWRSTDTQYF.

As DNA, the CDR3 is TGTGCCAGCACTTACCCAAGCGTTGGTACTGAAGCTTTCTTT. Residues: CASTYPSVGTEAFF. The chain links TRBV28 to TRBJ1-1; D remains unclear. Germline loops: CDR1 MDHEN, CDR2 SYDVKM. With 7 bases removed from V and 5 bases from J, the gap between germline ends came to 17 bases. The CDR3 consists of 14 residues.

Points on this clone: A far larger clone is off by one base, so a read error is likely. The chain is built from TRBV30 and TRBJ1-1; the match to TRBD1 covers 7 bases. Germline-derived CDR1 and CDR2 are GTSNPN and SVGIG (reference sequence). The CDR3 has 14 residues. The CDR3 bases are TGTACCTGGAGGGACCGGGACAGGAACACTGAAGCTTTCTTT. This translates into CTWRDRDRNTEAFF.

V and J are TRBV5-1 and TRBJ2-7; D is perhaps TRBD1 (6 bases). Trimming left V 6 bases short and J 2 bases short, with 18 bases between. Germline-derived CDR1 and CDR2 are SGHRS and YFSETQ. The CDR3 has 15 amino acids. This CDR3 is CASTLNPGAAYEQYF. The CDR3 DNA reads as TGCGCCAGCACTCTAAACCCAGGGGCGGCCTACGAGCAGTACTTC.

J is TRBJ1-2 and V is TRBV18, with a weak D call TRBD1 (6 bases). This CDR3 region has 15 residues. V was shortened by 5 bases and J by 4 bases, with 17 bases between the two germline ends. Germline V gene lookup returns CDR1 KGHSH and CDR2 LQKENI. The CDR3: CASSTTGGGGYGYTF. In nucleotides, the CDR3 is TGTGCCAGCTCAACGACCGGGGGCGGTGGCTATGGCTACACCTTC.

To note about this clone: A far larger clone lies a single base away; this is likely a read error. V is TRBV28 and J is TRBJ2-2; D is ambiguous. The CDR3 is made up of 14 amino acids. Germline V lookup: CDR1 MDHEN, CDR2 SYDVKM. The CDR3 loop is CARSLTRNTGELFF. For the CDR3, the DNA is TGTGCCAGAAGTTTAACAAGGAACACCGGGGAGCTGTTTTTT.

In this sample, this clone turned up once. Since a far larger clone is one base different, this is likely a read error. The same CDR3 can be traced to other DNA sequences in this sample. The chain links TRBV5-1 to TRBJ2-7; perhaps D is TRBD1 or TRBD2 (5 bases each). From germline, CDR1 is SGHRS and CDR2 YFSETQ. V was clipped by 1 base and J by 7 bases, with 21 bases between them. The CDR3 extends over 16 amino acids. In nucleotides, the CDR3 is TGCGCCAGCAGCTTGAATTTGCAGGGAGTTCCTGGTGAGCAGTACTTC. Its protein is CASSLNLQGVPGEQYF.

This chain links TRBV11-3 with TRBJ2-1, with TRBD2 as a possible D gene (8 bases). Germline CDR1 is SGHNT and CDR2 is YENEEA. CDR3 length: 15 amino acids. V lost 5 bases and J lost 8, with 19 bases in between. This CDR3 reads CASSMGLGQGDEQFF. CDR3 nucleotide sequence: TGTGCCAGCAGCATGGGACTAGGGCAGGGGGATGAGCAGTTCTTC.